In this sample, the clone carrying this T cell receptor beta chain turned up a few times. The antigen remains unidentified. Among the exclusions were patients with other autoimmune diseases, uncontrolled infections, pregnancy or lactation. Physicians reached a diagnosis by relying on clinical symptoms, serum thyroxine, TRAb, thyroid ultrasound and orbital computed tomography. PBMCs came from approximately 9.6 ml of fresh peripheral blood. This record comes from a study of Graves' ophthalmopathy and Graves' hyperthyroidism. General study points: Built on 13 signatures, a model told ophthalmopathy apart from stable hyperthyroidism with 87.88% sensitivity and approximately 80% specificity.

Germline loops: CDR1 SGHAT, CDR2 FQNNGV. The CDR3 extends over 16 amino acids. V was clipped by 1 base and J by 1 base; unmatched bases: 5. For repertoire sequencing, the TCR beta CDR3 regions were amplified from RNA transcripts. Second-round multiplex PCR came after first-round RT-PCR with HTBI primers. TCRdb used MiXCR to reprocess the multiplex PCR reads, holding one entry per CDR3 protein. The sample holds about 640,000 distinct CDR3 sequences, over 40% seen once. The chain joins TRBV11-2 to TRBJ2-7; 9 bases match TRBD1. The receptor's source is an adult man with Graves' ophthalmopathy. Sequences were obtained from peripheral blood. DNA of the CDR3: TGTGCCAGCAGCTTAGTTGGGACAGGGCTTTCCTACGAGCAGTACTTC. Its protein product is CASSLVGTGLSYEQYF.